This T cell receptor (beta chain) came from a study of cytomegalovirus exposure and HLA in healthy donors. CDR1 is SQVTM and CDR2 is ANQGSEA in the germline V gene. The CDR3 runs to 14 residues. The V gene end was trimmed by 6 bases and the J gene end by 5 bases; junction bases not matched to a gene: 7. PCR involved 60 Vbeta and 13 Jbeta primers. This table comes from immunoSEQ multiplex PCR, and its TCRdb copy is limited to in-frame clones, with some not included. Counted here are more than 120,000 clones, 80% occurring once; the ten biggest clones make up 2.5% to 3.5%. The receptor comes from a woman between 25 and 40 years old in good health and CMV-seronegative. Sequencing was done on a sample of PBMCs. The V gene is TRBV29-1, the J gene TRBJ1-2; 12 bases agree with TRBD1. The CDR3 loop is CSVAGGQGAYGYTF. The CDR3 DNA sequence: TGCAGCGTCGCAGGGGGACAGGGGGCTTATGGCTACACCTTC.